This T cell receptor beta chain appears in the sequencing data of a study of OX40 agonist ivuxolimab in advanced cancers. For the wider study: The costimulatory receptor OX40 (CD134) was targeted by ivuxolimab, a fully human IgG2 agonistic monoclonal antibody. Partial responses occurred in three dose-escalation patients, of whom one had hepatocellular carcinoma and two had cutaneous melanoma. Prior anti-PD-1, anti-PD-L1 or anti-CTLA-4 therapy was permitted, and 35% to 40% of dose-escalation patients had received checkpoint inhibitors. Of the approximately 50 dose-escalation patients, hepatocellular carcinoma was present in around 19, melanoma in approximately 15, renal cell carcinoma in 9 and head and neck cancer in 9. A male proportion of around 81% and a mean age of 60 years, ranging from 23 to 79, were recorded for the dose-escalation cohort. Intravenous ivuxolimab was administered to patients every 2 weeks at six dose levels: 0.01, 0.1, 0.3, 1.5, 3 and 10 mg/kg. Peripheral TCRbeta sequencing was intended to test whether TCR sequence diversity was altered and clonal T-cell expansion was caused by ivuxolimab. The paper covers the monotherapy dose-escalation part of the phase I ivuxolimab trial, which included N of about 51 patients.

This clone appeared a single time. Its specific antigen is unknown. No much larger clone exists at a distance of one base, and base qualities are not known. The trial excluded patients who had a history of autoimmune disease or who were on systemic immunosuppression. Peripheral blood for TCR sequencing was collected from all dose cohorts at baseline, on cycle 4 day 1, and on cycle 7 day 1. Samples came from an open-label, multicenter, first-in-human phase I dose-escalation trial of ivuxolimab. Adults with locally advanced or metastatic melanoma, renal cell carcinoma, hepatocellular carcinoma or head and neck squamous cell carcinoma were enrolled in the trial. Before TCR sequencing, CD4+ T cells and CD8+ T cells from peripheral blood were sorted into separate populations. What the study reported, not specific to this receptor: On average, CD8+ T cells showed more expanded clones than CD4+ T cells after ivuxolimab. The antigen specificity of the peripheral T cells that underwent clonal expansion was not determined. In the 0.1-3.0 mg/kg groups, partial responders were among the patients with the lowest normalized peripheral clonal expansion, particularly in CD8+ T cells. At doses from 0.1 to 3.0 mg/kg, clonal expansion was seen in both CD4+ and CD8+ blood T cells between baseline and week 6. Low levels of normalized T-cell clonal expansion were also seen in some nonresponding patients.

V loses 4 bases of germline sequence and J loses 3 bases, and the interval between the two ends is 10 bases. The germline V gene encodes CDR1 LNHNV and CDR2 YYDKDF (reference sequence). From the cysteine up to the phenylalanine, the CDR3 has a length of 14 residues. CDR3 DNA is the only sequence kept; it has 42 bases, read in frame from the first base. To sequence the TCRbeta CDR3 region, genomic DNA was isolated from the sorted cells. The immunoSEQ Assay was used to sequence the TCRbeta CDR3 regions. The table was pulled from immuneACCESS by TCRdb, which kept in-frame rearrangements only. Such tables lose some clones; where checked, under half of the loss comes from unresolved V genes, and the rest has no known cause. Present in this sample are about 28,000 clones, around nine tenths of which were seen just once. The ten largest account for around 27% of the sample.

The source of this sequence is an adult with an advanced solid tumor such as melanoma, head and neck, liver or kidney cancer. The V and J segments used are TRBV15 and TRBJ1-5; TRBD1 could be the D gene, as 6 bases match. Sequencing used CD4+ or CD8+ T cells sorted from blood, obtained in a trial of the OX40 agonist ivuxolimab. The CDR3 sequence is CATSTAGANQPQHF. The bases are TGTGCCACCAGCACCGCAGGGGCCAATCAGCCCCAGCATTTT.